This T cell receptor (beta chain) was observed in a study of T-cell reconstitution after alpha-beta-depleted transplantation in children (dated by TCRdb to between 2015 and 2016). About the full investigation: Using TCR repertoire profiling, the study quantitatively followed how T-cell immune reconstitution unfolded in children after TCRalphabeta/CD19-depleted allogeneic hematopoietic cell transplantation.

This clonotype was detected ten times or more. Its antigen is not yet known. Within one base of it there is no much larger clone, and no base qualities were kept. The library came from PCR. Reads for this sample came from an Illumina HiSeq 2500. To normalize quantification of the TCRbeta repertoire, the TCR libraries were built with molecular barcoding that relied on unique molecular identifiers. Starting from the raw public reads, TCRdb applied fastp trimming at Q25, assembled clones with MiXCR and retained in-frame beta chains. Rows are combined by CDR3 protein, so each entry shows the most common genes and DNA. A total of around 200,000 distinct CDR3 sequences appear in this sample, around 6.8% of them only once. The ten largest account for around 3% of the sample. In the germline V gene (reference sequence), CDR1 corresponds to SGHKS and CDR2 to YYEKEE. V has 2 bases trimmed and J has 2 bases trimmed; junction bases matching no gene number 6. The CDR3 has 15 amino acids, counting the end cysteine and phenylalanine. The sequence is cut down to CDR3 DNA, 45 bases in frame from base 1.

The source material was PBMCs from the stem cell graft donor, sampled from the stem cell graft. This TCR was recovered from a human donor who donated a stem cell graft to a child with Wiskott-Aldrich syndrome. The sequence links TRBV5-5 to TRBJ2-5; 7 bases in the middle match TRBD1. The sequence in DNA is TGTGCCAGCAGCTTCGGGACAGCAATTCAAGAGACCCAGTACTTC. This encodes CASSFGTAIQETQYF.